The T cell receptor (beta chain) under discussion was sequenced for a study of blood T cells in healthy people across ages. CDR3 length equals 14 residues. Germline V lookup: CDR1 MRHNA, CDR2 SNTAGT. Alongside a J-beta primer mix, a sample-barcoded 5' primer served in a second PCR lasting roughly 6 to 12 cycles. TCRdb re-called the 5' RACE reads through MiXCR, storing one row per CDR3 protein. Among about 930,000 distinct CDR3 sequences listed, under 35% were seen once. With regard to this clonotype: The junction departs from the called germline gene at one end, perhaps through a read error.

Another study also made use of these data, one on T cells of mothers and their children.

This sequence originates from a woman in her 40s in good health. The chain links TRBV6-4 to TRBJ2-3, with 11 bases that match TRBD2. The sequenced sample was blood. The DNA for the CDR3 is TGTGCCAGCAGGGCTAGCGGGGGGTCAGATTCGCAGTATTTT. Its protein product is CASRASGGSDSQYF.